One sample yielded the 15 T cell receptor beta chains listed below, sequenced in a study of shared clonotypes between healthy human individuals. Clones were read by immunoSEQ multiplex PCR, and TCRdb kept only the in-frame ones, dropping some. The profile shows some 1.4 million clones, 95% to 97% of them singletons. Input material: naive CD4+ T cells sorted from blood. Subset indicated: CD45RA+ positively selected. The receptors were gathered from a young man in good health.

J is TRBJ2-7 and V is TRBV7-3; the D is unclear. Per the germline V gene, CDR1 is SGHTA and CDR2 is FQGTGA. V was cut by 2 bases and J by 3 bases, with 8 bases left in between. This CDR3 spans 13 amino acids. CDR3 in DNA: TGTGCCAGCAGCTTAGAAGTACGCTACGAGCAGTACTTC. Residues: CASSLEVRYEQYF.

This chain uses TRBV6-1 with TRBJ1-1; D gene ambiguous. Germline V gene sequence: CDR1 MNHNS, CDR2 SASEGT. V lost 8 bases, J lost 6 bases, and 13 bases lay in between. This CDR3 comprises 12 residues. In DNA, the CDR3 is TGTGCCAGCTCTGCTTTTCTCTCTGAAGCTTTCTTT. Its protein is CASSAFLSEAFF.

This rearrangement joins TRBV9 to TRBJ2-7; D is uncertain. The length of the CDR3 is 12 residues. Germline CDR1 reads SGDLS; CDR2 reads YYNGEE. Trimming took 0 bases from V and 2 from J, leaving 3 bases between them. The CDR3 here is CASSVGTYEQYF. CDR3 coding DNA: TGTGCCAGCAGCGTAGGGACCTACGAGCAGTACTTC.

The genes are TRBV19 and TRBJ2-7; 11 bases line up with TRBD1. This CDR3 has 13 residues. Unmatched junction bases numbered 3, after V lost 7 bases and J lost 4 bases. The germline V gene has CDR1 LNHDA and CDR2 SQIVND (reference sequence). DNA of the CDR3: TGTGCCAGTAAAGGACAGGGGGCTTACGAGCAGTACTTC. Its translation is CASKGQGAYEQYF.

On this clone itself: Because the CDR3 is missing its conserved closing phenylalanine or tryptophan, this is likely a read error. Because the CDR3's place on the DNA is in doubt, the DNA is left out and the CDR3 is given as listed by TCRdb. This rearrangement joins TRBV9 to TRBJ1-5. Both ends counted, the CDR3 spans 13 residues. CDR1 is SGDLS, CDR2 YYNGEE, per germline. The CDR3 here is CASSVEVGRSRVL.

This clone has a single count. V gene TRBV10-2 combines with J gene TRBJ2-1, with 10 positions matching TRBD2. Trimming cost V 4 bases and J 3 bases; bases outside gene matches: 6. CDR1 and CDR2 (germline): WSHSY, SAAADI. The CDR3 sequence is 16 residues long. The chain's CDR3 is CASSVGLAGVYNEQFF. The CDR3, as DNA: TGCGCCAGCAGTGTTGGCCTAGCGGGAGTCTACAATGAGCAGTTCTTC.

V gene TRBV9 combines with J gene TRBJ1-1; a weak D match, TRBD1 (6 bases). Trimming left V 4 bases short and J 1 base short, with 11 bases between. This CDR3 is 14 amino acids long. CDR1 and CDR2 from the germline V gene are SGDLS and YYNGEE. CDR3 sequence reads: CASSTQGPNTEAFF. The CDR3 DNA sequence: TGTGCCAGCAGCACACAGGGACCGAACACTGAAGCTTTCTTT.

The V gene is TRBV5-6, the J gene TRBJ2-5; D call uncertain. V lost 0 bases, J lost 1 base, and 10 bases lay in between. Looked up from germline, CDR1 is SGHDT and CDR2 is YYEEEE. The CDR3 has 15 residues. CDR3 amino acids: CASSLGGGVQETQYF. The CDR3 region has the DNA TGTGCCAGCAGCTTGGGTGGCGGAGTCCAAGAGACCCAGTACTTC.

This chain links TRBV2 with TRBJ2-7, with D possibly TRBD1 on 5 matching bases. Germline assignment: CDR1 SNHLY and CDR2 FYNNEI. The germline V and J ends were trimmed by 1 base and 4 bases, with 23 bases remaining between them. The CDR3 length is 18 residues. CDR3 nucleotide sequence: TGTGCCAGCAGTGAAGTAAAGATGGGCGCAGGGATTTTTTACGAGCAGTACTTC. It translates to CASSEVKMGAGIFYEQYF.

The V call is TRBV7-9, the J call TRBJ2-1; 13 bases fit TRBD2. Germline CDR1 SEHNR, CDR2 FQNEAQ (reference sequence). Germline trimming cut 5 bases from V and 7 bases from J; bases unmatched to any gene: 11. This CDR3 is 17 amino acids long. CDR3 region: CASSPSLTSGRMNEQFF. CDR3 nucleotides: TGTGCCAGCAGCCCTAGCCTGACTAGCGGGAGGATGAATGAGCAGTTCTTC.

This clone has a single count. The CDR3 DNA is TGTGCCTGGAGTCGCCTAACTAACTACGAGCAGTACTTC. Translation gives CAWSRLTNYEQYF. The rearrangement uses TRBV30 and TRBJ2-7; D ambiguous. V lost 2 bases and J 3 bases, leaving 11 bases between the germline ends. The CDR3 contains 13 residues. Germline V gene data show CDR1 as GTSNPN and CDR2 as SVGIG (reference sequence). Complete variable domain (other parts from reference TRBV30 and TRBJ2-7): SQTIHQWPATLVQPVGSPLSLECTVEGTSNPNLYWYRQAAGRGLQLLFYSVGIGQISSEVPQNLSASRPQDRQFILSSKKLLLSDSGFYLCAWSRLTNYEQYFGPGTRLTVT.

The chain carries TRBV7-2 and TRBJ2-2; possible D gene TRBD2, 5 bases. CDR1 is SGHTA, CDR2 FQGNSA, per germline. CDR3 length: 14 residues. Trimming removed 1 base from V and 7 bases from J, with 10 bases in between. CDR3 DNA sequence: TGTGCCAGCAGCTTAGGGCGGGCGGTCGGGGAGCTGTTTTTT. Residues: CASSLGRAVGELFF.

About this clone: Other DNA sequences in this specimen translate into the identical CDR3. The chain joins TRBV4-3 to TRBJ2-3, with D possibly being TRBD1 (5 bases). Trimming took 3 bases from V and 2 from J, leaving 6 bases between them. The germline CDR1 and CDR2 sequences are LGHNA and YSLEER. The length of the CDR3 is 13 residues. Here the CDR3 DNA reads TGCGCCAGCAGCCAGGGGCCCACAGATACGCAGTATTTT. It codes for CASSQGPTDTQYF.

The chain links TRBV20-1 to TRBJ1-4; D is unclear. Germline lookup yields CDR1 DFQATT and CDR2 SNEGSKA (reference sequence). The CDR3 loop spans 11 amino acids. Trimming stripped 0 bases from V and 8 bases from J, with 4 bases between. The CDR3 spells CSAREYEKLFF. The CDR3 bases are TGCAGTGCTAGAGAGTACGAAAAACTGTTTTTT.

CDR3 sequence reads: CAIMGGRQGGSYEQYF. CDR3 sequence (DNA): TGTGCCATCATGGGAGGCAGACAGGGGGGTTCCTACGAGCAGTACTTC. This chain connects TRBV28 to TRBJ2-7; 9 nucleotides match TRBD1. In germline, CDR1 is MDHEN, CDR2 SYDVKM. The CDR3 spans 16 residues. The ends lost 10 bases at V and 1 base at J; junction bases unmatched: 14. Full variable domain (rest looked up from reference TRBV28 and TRBJ2-7): DVKVTQSSRYLVKRTGEKVFLECVQDMDHENMFWYRQDPGLGLRLIYFSYDVKMKEKGDIPEGYSVSREKKERFSLILESASTNQTSMYLCAIMGGRQGGSYEQYFGPGTRLTVT.